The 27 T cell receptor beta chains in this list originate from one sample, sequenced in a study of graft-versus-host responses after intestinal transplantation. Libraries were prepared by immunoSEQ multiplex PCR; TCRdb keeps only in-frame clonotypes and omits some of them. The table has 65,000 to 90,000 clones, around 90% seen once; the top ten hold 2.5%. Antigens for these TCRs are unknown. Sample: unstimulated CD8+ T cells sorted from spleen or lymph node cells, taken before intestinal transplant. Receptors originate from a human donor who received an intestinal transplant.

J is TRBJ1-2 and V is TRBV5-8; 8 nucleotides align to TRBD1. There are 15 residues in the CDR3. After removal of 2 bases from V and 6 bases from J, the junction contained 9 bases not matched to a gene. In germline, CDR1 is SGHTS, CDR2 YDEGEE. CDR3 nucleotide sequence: TGTGCCAGCAGCTTTTCGCGGACAGGGTGGGATGGCTACACCTTC. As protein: CASSFSRTGWDGYTF.

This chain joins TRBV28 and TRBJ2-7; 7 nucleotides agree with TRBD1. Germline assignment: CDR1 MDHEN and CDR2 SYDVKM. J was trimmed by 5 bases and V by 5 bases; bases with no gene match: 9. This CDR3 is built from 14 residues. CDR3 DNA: TGTGCCAGCAGTCCCCGACAGGGTTTCGACGAGCAGTACTTC. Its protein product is CASSPRQGFDEQYF.

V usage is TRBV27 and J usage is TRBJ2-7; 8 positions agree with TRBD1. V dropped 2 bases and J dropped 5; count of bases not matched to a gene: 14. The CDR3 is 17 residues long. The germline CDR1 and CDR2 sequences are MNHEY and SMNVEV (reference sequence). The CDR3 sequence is CASSLKGTGQGYHEQYF. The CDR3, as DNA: TGTGCCAGCAGTTTAAAGGGCACCGGACAGGGTTACCACGAGCAGTACTTC.

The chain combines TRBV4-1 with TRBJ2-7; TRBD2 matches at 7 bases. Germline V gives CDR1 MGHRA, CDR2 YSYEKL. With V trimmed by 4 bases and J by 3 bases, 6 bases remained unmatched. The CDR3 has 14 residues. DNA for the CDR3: TGCGCCAGCAGCCTGCCCGGGAGGTACTACGAGCAGTACTTC. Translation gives CASSLPGRYYEQYF.

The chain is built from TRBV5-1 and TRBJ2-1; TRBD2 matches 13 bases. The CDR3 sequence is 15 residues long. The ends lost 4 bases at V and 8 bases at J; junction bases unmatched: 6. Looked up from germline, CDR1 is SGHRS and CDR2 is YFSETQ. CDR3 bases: TGCGCCAGCAGCCCCGGGACTAGCGGGGACGATGAGCAGTTCTTC. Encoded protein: CASSPGTSGDDEQFF. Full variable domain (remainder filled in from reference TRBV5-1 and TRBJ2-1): KAGVTQTPRYLIKTRGQQVTLSCSPISGHRSVSWYQQTPGQGLQFLFEYFSETQRNKGNFPGRFSGRQFSNSRSEMNVSTLELGDSALYLCASSPGTSGDDEQFFGPGTRLTVL.

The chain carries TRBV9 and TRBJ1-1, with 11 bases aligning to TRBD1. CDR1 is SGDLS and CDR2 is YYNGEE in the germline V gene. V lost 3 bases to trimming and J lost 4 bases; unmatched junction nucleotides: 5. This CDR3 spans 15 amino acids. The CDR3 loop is CASSAGTGGGTEAFF. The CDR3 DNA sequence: TGTGCCAGCAGCGCCGGGACAGGGGGAGGCACTGAAGCTTTCTTT. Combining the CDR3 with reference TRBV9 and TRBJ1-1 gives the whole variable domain DSGVTQTPKHLITATGQRVTLRCSPRSGDLSVYWYQQSLDQGLQFLIQYYNGEERAKGNILERFSAQQFPDLHSELNLSSLELGDSALYFCASSAGTGGGTEAFFGQGTRLTVV.

The CDR3: CASSVPSGASSYEQYF. CDR3 in DNA: TGTGCCAGCAGTGTGCCTAGCGGGGCAAGCTCCTACGAGCAGTACTTC. The genes are TRBV6-1 and TRBJ2-7, with 9 nucleotides matching TRBD2. CDR1 is MNHNS, CDR2 SASEGT, per germline. There are 16 residues in the CDR3. V trimming: 4 bases; J trimming: 0 bases; junction bases outside the gene matches: 7.

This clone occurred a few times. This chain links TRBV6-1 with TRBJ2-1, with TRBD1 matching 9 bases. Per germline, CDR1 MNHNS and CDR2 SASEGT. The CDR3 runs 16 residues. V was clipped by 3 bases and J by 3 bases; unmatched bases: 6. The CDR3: CASSERETGGYNEQFF. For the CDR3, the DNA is TGTGCCAGCAGTGAGCGGGAGACAGGGGGCTACAATGAGCAGTTCTTC.

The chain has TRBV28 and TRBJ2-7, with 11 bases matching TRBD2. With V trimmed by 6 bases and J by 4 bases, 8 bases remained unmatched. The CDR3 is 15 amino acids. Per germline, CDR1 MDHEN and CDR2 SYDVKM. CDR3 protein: CASRIGTSGYYEQYF. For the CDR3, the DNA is TGTGCCAGCAGAATAGGGACTAGCGGTTATTACGAGCAGTACTTC.

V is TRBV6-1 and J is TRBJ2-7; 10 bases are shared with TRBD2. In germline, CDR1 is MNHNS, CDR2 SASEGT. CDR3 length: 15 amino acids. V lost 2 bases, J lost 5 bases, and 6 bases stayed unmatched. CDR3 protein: CASSESASGSHEQYF. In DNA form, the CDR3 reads TGTGCCAGCAGTGAATCCGCTAGCGGGAGCCACGAGCAGTACTTC.

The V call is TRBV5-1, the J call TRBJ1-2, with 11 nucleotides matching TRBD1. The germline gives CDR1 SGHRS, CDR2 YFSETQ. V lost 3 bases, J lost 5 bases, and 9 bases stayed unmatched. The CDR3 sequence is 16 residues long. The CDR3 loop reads CASSWTGGVDPYGYTF. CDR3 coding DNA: TGCGCCAGCAGCTGGACAGGGGGCGTAGATCCATATGGCTACACCTTC.

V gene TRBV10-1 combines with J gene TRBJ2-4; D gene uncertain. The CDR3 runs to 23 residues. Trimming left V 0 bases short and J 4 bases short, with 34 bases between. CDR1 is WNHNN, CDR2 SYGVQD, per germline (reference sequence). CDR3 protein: CASSESSEARGAILYFLKNIQYF. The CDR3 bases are TGCGCCAGCAGTGAGTCGAGTGAAGCCCGAGGAGCGATCCTCTACTTTTTAAAAAACATTCAGTACTTC.

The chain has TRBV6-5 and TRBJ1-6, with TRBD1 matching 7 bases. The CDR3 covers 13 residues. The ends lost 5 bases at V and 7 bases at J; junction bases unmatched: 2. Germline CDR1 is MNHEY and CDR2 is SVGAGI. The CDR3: CASSTGENSPLHF. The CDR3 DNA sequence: TGTGCCAGCAGTACAGGGGAAAATTCACCCCTCCACTTT.

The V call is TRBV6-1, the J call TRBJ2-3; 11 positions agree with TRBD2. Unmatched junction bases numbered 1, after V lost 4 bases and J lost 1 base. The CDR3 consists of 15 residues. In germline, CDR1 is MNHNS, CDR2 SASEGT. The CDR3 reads CASSVTSGGTDTQYF. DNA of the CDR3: TGTGCCAGCAGTGTGACTAGCGGGGGCACAGATACGCAGTATTTT.

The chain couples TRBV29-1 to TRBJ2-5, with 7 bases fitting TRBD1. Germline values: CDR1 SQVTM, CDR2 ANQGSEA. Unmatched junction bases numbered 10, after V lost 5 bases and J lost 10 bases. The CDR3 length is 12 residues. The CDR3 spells CSVRGRRGDQYF. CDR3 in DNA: TGCAGCGTTAGGGGGCGGCGAGGGGACCAGTACTTC.

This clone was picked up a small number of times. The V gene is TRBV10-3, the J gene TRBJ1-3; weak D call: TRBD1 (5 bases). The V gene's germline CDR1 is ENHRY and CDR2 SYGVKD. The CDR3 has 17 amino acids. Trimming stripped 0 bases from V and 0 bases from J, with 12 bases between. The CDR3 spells CAISESGRQDSGNTIYF. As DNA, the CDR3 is TGTGCCATCAGTGAGTCGGGGCGACAAGACTCTGGAAACACCATATATTTT.

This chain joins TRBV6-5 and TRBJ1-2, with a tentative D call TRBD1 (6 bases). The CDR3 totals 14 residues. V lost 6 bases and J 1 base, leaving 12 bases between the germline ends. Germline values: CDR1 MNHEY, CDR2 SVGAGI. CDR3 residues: CASSPTGNNYGYTF. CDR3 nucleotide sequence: TGTGCCAGCAGCCCCACAGGGAATAACTATGGCTACACCTTC.

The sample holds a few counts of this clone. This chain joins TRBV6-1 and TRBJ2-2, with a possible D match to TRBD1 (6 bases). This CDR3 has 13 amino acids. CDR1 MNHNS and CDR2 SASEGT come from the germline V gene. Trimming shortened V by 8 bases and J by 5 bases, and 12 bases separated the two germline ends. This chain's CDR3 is CASYRVGTGELFF. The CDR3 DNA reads TGTGCCAGCTACAGGGTTGGGACCGGGGAGCTGTTTTTT.

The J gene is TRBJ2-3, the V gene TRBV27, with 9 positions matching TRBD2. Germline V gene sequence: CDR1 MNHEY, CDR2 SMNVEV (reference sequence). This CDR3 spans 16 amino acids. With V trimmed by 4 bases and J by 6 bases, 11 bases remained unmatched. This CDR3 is CASSSRSGGLEDTQYF. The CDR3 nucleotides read TGTGCCAGCAGTTCTCGTAGCGGGGGCCTTGAGGATACGCAGTATTTT.

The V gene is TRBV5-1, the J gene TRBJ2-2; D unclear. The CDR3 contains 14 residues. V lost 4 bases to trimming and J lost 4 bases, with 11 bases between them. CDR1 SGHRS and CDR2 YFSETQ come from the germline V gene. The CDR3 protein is CASSPVQFTGELFF. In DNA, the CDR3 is TGCGCCAGCAGCCCGGTACAGTTCACCGGGGAGCTGTTTTTT.

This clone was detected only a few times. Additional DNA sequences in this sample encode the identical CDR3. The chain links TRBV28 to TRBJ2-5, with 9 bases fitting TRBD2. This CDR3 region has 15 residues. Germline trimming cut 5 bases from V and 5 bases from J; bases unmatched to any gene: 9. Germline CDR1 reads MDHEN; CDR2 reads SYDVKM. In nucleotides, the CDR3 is TGTGCCAGCAGTCCCGGGACTAGCCGATCGGAGACCCAGTACTTC. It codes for CASSPGTSRSETQYF. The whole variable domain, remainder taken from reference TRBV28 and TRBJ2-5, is DVKVTQSSRYLVKRTGEKVFLECVQDMDHENMFWYRQDPGLGLRLIYFSYDVKMKEKGDIPEGYSVSREKKERFSLILESASTNQTSMYLCASSPGTSRSETQYFGPGTRLLVL.

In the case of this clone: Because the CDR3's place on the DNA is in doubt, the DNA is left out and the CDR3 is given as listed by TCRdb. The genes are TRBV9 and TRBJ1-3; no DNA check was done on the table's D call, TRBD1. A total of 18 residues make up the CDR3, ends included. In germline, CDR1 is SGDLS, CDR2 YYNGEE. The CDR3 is CASSVGLVAFGSGNTIYF.

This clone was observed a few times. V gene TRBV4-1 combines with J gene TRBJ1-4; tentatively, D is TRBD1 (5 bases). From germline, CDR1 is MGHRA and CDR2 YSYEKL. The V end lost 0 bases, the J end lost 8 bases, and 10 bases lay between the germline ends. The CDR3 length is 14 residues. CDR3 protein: CASSQEGNREKLFF. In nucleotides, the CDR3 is TGCGCCAGCAGCCAAGAAGGCAACAGGGAAAAACTGTTTTTT.

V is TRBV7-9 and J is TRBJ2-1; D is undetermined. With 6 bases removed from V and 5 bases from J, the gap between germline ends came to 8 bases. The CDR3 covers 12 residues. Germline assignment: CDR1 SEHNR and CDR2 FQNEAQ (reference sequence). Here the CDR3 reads CASRRSNNEQFF. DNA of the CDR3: TGTGCCAGCAGGAGATCTAACAATGAGCAGTTCTTC. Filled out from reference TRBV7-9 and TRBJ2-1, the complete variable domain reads DTGVSQNPRHKITKRGQNVTFRCDPISEHNRLYWYRQTLGQGPEFLTYFQNEAQLEKSRLLSDRFSAERPKGSFSTLEIQRTEQGDSAMYLCASRRSNNEQFFGPGTRLTVL.

The DNA of the CDR3 is TGTGCCAGCAGCGCCCTACAGGGGGCTAGGAGTGAGCAGTTCTTC. Its protein is CASSALQGARSEQFF. The chain recombines TRBV5-6 with TRBJ2-1; 9 nucleotides line up with TRBD1. Germline lookup yields CDR1 SGHDT and CDR2 YYEEEE. The CDR3 is made up of 15 amino acids. V shed 4 bases, J shed 9 bases, and the junction held 11 bases outside the gene matches.

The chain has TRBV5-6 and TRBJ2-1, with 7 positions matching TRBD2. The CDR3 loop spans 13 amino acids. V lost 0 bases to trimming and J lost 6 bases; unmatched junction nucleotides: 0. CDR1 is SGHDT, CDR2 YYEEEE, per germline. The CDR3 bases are TGTGCCAGCAGCTTGGCTAGCGGCAATGAGCAGTTCTTC. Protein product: CASSLASGNEQFF.

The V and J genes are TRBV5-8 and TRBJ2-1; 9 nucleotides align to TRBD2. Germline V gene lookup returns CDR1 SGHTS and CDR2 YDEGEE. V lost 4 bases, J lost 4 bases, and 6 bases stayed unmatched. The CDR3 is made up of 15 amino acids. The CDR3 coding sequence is TGTGCCAGCAGCCCACTAGCGGGTTTATACAATGAGCAGTTCTTC. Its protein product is CASSPLAGLYNEQFF.